This T cell receptor beta chain was recorded in a study of cytomegalovirus exposure and HLA in healthy donors (dated by TCRdb to 2016 to 2017). With regard to the full study: According to an earlier analysis of 550 to 700 of the donors, about 179 million T cells yielded 90 million to 140 million unique TCR beta sequences and more than 250 Gb of sequence data. Of the roughly 400 genotyped donors, approximately 80% were placed in the genetic ancestry cluster associated with self-reported Caucasian donors. The study combined high-throughput TCR immunosequencing, statistical association of individual TCRs with disease status, and machine learning to predict cytomegalovirus infection status. About 280 gigabases of sequencing data and approximately 85 million unique TCR sequences were included in an early release covering several hundred HLA-typed donors. Typing coverage differed by locus: A, B, C, DRB1 and DQB1 were typed in about 629-640 donors, DQA1 in approximately 520, DPA1 in approximately 600, and DPB1 in just under 490. Alongside the repertoire data, information on donor age, sex, ethnicity and CMV serostatus was compiled. Every discovery cohort repertoire had been produced on one sequencing platform. HLA typing included class I and class II loci at four-digit resolution. A separate validation cohort of 100 to 150 different subjects was used in addition to the 666-subject first cohort. Across about 370 genotyped donors of the cohort, an average of approximately 220,000 unique TCR beta nucleotide sequences per donor were sequenced, and 15% to 20% of those sequences were non-productive. In an earlier analysis of 587 of the donors, high-throughput TCR beta sequencing was used to judge whether each TCR beta V gene segment behaved as functional or pseudogenic. In the later analysis, no new phenotypic data were used to find candidate immune exposures; instead, reliance was placed on TCR beta sequences and their occurrence across donors. About 5 DR-DQ haplotypes were handled as single units for association and clustering, since linkage in the cohort was strong. The T cell repertoires of under 750 subjects were profiled by immunosequencing and related to cytomegalovirus serostatus. To study patterns of TCR occurrence, a later analysis re-analyzed previously published TCR beta repertoires from 666 donors and added high-resolution HLA genotyping. A later genetic analysis used genome-wide SNP genotypes for about 60% of the roughly 700 donors, treating that subset as a discovery cohort. The study was designed to test whether signatures of past pathogen exposure could be identified by cataloging public T cell receptors. What the study reported, not specific to this receptor: Most TCR sequences were seen in very few donors, while some public TCRs were found in many individuals. Linkage disequilibrium might explain the correlated functional status among segregating V segments, but an unknown experimental factor could not be ruled out. Some IMGT-functional V segments, including TRBV6-2 and TRBV6-3, could not be told apart with the 87-base-pair reads, so those segments were excluded. In both the original and validation cohorts, the classifier was reported to diagnose cytomegalovirus status with high specificity and sensitivity. In a later analysis, TCR association rates were found to vary across HLA loci, with the most associated TCRs seen for DRB1 alleles and the fewest for HLA-C alleles. This cohort had only TCR beta chains sequenced, and the lack of alpha or paired-chain data limited which features could be detected. Because HLA typing was unavailable for some donors at each locus, only the typed subset was used in association tests. Assigning TCR associations to individual alleles was difficult when HLA alleles, especially DR and DQ, strongly co-occurred. A later genetic analysis reported fewer N-insertions in productive TCRs among donors in an Asian-associated ancestry cluster than the roughly 720-donor mean. For the cohort, immune exposure information was limited to CMV serostatus. The study gave a list of some 150 TCR beta chains associated with cytomegalovirus. A further reported finding was that TCR beta sequences accurately predicted the HLA-A and HLA-B alleles for most subjects in the first cohort. A cluster of highly shared sequence variants was judged likely to be a technical artifact of the sequencing pipeline. An earlier analysis of approximately 540 of the donors showed that most TCR beta V segments appeared in productive rearrangements either about 90% or about 30% of the time, which broadly matched IMGT annotations. In a later analysis, most CMV-associated TCR beta chains were found to appear HLA-restricted, with HLA associations seemingly driven largely by CMV exposure. Presence/absence analyses assumed roughly uniform sequencing depth across donors, an assumption that may not hold. An association between a missense DCLRE1C variant and V-gene and J-gene trimming of TCR beta chains was found in a later genetic analysis and replicated in an independent cohort. Because counts were too low, about 18 rarely observed V segments, including chromosome 9 orphons, were left out of the earlier analysis of approximately 580 of the donors. The authors suggested that the approach could potentially be extended to other disease states and immunological phenotypes. In a later analysis, some 17,000 TCR beta sequences were associated with specific HLA alleles at a false discovery rate of 0.05. In a later analysis, HLA-associated TCR beta chains showed more clonal expansion and lower generation probabilities than non-associated chains that were equally common. According to a later analysis, parvovirus B19, influenza, CMV and Epstein-Barr virus appeared linked to several top co-occurrence clusters. Three of the identified cytomegalovirus-associated TCR beta chains were confirmed in vitro to be specific for cytomegalovirus antigens.

In total, about 650 healthy bone marrow donors made up the cohort. All cohort members were sampled while nominally healthy, although unrecorded immune exposures were likely present. The donor was CMV seropositive and was included in the group of approximately 310 seropositive cohort members. Every donor gave a peripheral blood sample, and the peripheral blood mononuclear cells from that sample were used for TCR beta sequencing. The Qiagen DNeasy Blood Extraction Kit was used to extract genomic DNA from the blood cell samples. The method was the immunoSEQ multiplex PCR assay. For the multiplex PCR, a mixture combining 60 forward primers for TCR Vbeta segments and 13 reverse primers for TCR Jbeta segments was used. The CDR3 region of rearranged TCR beta genes was amplified from genomic DNA with a multiplex PCR assay. The amplified TCR beta libraries were sequenced on the Illumina HiSeq System as 87-base-pair reads. As for the authors' bioinformatics: A later analysis counted about 80 million unique TCR beta chains across the 640 or so repertoires, and around 9.9 million of these chains were shared by at least two donors. A nearest-neighbor algorithm error-corrected the raw reads and collapsed the reads into unique sequences, merging closely related sequences to remove PCR and sequencing errors. To assign V, D and J gene segments, CDR3 sequences were aligned to IMGT reference sequences. For a sequence to be retained, a match of at least six nucleotides to both a V gene segment and a J gene segment was required. Rearrangements were called productive when the CDR3 lacked stop codons and stayed in frame with V and J; all others were non-productive. Following IMGT convention, CDR3 was defined as the stretch from the second conserved V-encoded cysteine to the conserved J-encoded phenylalanine. Sequences without an unambiguous match to a single V gene segment were excluded from the earlier analysis of approximately 600 of the donors. An earlier analysis of a few hundred of the donors called V segments functional above 56.7% productive rearrangements and segregating when the between-donor standard deviation exceeded 5%. To diagnose cytomegalovirus status from the catalog of TCR beta chain sequences, a statistical classification framework was built. V and J gene assignment, in a later analysis, came from comparing TCR nucleotide sequences with IMGT/GENE-DB human TR gene sequences. A later analysis assigned CDR3 sequences and most-parsimonious VDJ recombination scenarios with the TCRdist pipeline. In a later analysis, each TCR beta chain was defined by its CDR3 amino acid sequence together with its V-gene family, and reads lacking a unique V-gene family were excluded. A later analysis removed 600 or so highly shared, low-generation-probability nucleotide sequences to deal with suspected cross-contamination and a sequencing artifact. In a later analysis, a clonal expansion index for each public chain was calculated from normalized within-repertoire ranks of inferred template counts. In a later analysis, generation probabilities were computed with a VDJ recombination model fitted to out-of-frame rearrangements, and the resulting probabilities were checked against IGoR. Hypergeometric tests were used in a later analysis to score TCR-TCR, TCR-HLA and TCR-CMV co-occurrence, with a repertoire-size bias correction applied to the TCR pairs. In a later analysis, false discovery rates were estimated by permuting HLA or CMV assignments 20 times. In a later analysis, co-occurring TCRs were grouped with DBSCAN, and TCRdist sequence similarity was added when clustering was performed within HLA-allele-positive subsets. Repertoires with fewer than 30,000 or more than 120,000 public chains, plus five repertoires with anomalous nucleotide sharing, were excluded from co-occurrence clustering. TCRdb holds this immuneACCESS table with in-frame rearrangements only. Some clones are missing; in checked studies, unresolved V genes explain under half, and the rest has no known cause. The V and J calls and clone size were taken over from that table, and D and trimming were inferred from the DNA. Counted in this sample were about 150,000 clones; 76% of them appeared once. The top ten constitute about 1.8% of the sample.

A note on this clone: This clone's antigen is unknown. Per-base quality was not reported, and no clone a single base away is much larger than it. This same CDR3 is encoded by further DNA sequences in the sample.

From cysteine to phenylalanine, the CDR3 is 16 amino acids long. The retained sequence is limited to the CDR3, 48 bases, with the frame set at the first base. Relative to germline, V is 0 bases shorter and J is 1 base shorter, with 11 bases between their ends. Per the germline V gene, LGHNA is the CDR1 and YNFKEQ is the CDR2. The chain links TRBV4-2 with TRBJ2-3; TRBD2 might be the D gene, on 6 matching bases. Sequencing was performed on PBMCs. This clonotype originated in a female donor in good health and CMV-seropositive. Read as DNA, the sequence is TGTGCCAGCAGCCAAGAAACGGGGGTTGGCACAGATACGCAGTATTTT. Its coded protein is CASSQETGVGTDTQYF.